What follows are 10 T cell receptor beta chains derived from one specimen sequenced in a study of T cells in localized non-small cell lung cancer (dated by TCRdb to 2020 to 2022). The method was the immunoSEQ multiplex PCR assay. The immuneACCESS repertoire file appears here via TCRdb, limited to in-frame rearrangements. These files lack a portion of the clones; in checked studies, under half of the deficit traces to unresolved V genes, and the cause of the others is not known. The sample has about 21,000 clones on record, 89% of them singletons. The ten largest clones take up almost 8.5% of the sample. The source was peripheral blood, collected before any cancer treatment. Every receptor here comes from a man aged 35 to 70 with stage I lung adenocarcinoma.

The chain carries TRBV5-6 and TRBJ2-7, with TRBD1 matching over 7 bases. Looked up from germline, CDR1 is SGHDT and CDR2 is YYEEEE. J lost 4 bases, V lost 4 bases, and 2 bases had no gene match. The CDR3 contains 12 residues. The chain's CDR3 is CASSPRGYEQYF. In DNA, the CDR3 is TGTGCCAGCAGCCCCAGGGGGTACGAGCAGTACTTC.

V and J are TRBV27 and TRBJ2-3, with TRBD2 as a possible D gene (5 bases). Germline CDR1 and CDR2: MNHEY and SMNVEV (reference sequence). The CDR3 runs to 14 residues. V was cut by 7 bases and J by 0 bases, with 11 bases left in between. The CDR3 DNA reads TGTGCCAGCATGAGGGCGGCTAGCACAGATACGCAGTATTTT. This sequence encodes CASMRAASTDTQYF.

The chain couples TRBV13 to TRBJ2-7; the match to TRBD2 covers 8 bases. The CDR3 covers 13 residues. The V gene's germline CDR1 is PRHDT and CDR2 FYEKMQ (reference sequence). V gave up 5 bases and J gave up 6 bases; unmatched junction bases: 6. CDR3 region: CASSREGRGEQYF. CDR3 sequence (DNA): TGTGCCAGCAGCCGGGAGGGCCGAGGCGAGCAGTACTTC.

The V gene is TRBV6-6, the J gene TRBJ1-1, with D tentatively TRBD1 (6 bases). Germline lookup yields CDR1 MNHNY and CDR2 SVGAGI (reference sequence). The CDR3 runs 14 residues. V was trimmed by 6 bases and J by 5 bases, leaving 16 bases between them. The chain's CDR3 is CASSFLGGQTEAFF. The CDR3 DNA sequence: TGTGCCAGCAGCTTCCTGGGGGGGCAAACTGAAGCTTTCTTT.

The chain carries TRBV19 and TRBJ2-1, with D maybe TRBD1 (6 bases). Trimming shortened V by 4 bases and J by 0 bases, and 10 bases separated the two germline ends. This CDR3 contains 15 residues. CDR1 is LNHDA and CDR2 is SQIVND in the germline V gene (reference sequence). In DNA form, the CDR3 reads TGTGCCAGTAGTAACGACAGGAGCTCCTACAATGAGCAGTTCTTC. As protein: CASSNDRSSYNEQFF.

The J gene is TRBJ2-7, the V gene TRBV11-2; 7 nucleotides agree with TRBD2. Germline V gives CDR1 SGHAT, CDR2 FQNNGV. The CDR3 has 15 residues. V shed 3 bases, J shed 2 bases, and the junction held 7 bases outside the gene matches. The CDR3 nucleotides are TGTGCCAGCAGCTTTAACGAGGGAGGGGCCTACGAGCAGTACTTC. Translated: CASSFNEGGAYEQYF.

V is TRBV20-1 and J is TRBJ1-1, with unresolved D. Trimming shortened V by 6 bases and J by 11 bases, and 16 bases separated the two germline ends. Germline loops: CDR1 DFQATT, CDR2 SNEGSKA (reference sequence). CDR3 length: 11 residues. CDR3 coding DNA: TGCAGTGCCCCGCTCAGCAGGACTGCTTTCTTT. Its protein product is CSAPLSRTAFF.

This chain connects TRBV10-1 to TRBJ1-2; D gene ambiguous. The length of the CDR3 is 17 residues. V was cut by 7 bases and J by 8 bases, with 29 bases left in between. Germline V lookup: CDR1 WNHNN, CDR2 SYGVQD (reference sequence). CDR3 nucleotide sequence: TGCGCCAGCATAGTGTTTCCGGCGACACCACGCAGCCCGGGCTACACCTTC. Protein: CASIVFPATPRSPGYTF.

CDR3 coding DNA: TGTGCCTCGGGGACAGGGATGGACAATGAGCAGTTCTTC. Translation gives CASGTGMDNEQFF. The V gene is TRBV7-6, the J gene TRBJ2-1, with 9 bases that match TRBD1. V gave up 11 bases and J gave up 5 bases; unmatched junction bases: 7. The CDR3 loop spans 13 amino acids. CDR1 and CDR2 from the germline V gene are SGHVS and FNYEAQ.

The CDR3 nucleotides are TGTGCCAGCGGAAGGAGAGGGTGGAATGAGCAGTTCTTC. It is translated as CASGRRGWNEQFF. The rearrangement links TRBV6-5 to TRBJ2-1, with D maybe TRBD2 (5 bases). This CDR3 has 13 residues. Germline values: CDR1 MNHEY, CDR2 SVGAGI. The V end was cut by 8 bases, the J end by 7 bases, with 15 bases between.